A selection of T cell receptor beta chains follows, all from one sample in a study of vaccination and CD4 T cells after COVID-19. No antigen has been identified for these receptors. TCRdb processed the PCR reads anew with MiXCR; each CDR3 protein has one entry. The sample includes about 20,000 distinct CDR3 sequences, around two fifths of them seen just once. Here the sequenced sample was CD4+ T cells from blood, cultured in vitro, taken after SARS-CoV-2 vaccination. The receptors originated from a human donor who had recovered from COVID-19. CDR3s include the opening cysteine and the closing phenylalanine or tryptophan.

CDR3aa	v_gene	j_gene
CASIRGGPGVGQETQYF	TRBV7-2	TRBJ2-5
CASSLGGANTDTQYF	TRBV7-3	TRBJ2-3
CASSLVSGRGSYEQYF	TRBV7-2	TRBJ2-7
CASSPGTGASNQPQHF	TRBV7-2	TRBJ1-5
CASSPQGNQPQHF	TRBV28	TRBJ1-5
CASSYSRTPHRAVSYNEQFF	TRBV6-2/TRBV6-3	TRBJ2-1
CASSRDSKNIQYF	TRBV6-1	TRBJ2-4
CASSRQSDNSPLHF	TRBV7-9	TRBJ1-6
CASSLGVDRTDTQYF	TRBV12-3/TRBV12-4	TRBJ2-3
CASSIPYQPQHF	TRBV19	TRBJ1-5
CASSTGQTEAFF	TRBV5-1	TRBJ1-1
CATSRERAEQYF	TRBV15	TRBJ2-7
CASSLRQGWDTQYF	TRBV7-2	TRBJ2-3
CASSQIGAGANSPLHF	TRBV14	TRBJ1-6
CASSLGAGETQYF	TRBV7-3	TRBJ2-5
CASSRTGDTYEQYF	TRBV10-2	TRBJ2-7
CASSYPSTGVNTEAFF	TRBV6-2/TRBV6-3	TRBJ1-1
CASSLSGSLSTF	TRBV28	TRBJ1-2
CASSLGSHGGGTEAFF	TRBV7-9	TRBJ1-1
CASRRGAGVENTEAFF	TRBV6-1	TRBJ1-1
CASSSMRSSYEQYF	TRBV6-5	TRBJ2-7
CASSQDLSETQYF	TRBV4-3	TRBJ2-5
CASSSLTGANSPLHF	TRBV11-2	TRBJ1-6
CASRSGGPYTEAFF	TRBV6-1	TRBJ1-1
CASSLVRRASYEQYF	TRBV28	TRBJ2-7
CSARGQGYSPLHF	TRBV20-1	TRBJ1-6
CASSFTSGNEQYF	TRBV7-2	TRBJ2-7
CASRATGNQPQHF	TRBV12-3/TRBV12-4	TRBJ1-5
CATSDPRGTSTDTQYF	TRBV24-1	TRBJ2-3
CASSPEPLRGSSGYTF	TRBV19	TRBJ1-2
CASSAGFQVFNEQFF	TRBV27	TRBJ2-1
CASTGRQGDDTQYF	TRBV6-1	TRBJ2-3
CASRTDRGGTNTEAFF	TRBV21-1	TRBJ1-1
CASSIRGMNTEAFF	TRBV19	TRBJ1-1
CSAAGTAEAFF	TRBV20-1	TRBJ1-1
CASSVDRVQTEAFF	TRBV7-2	TRBJ1-1
CASSSYRNEQFF	TRBV7-2	TRBJ2-1
CASSLTRDNQPQHF	TRBV7-9	TRBJ1-5
CASSESAASYEQYF	TRBV10-2	TRBJ2-7
CSATISTNYGYTF	TRBV20-1	TRBJ1-2
CATSPRGNTEAFF	TRBV15	TRBJ1-1
CASRGRELGDNSPLHF	TRBV19	TRBJ1-6
CAWSEDSSPQHF	TRBV30	TRBJ1-5
CAGSIEGGRVNQPQHF	TRBV19	TRBJ1-5